The sequence of this TCR beta chain was determined in a study of T cells in Graves' hyperthyroidism and ophthalmopathy. The J segment lost 4 bases and the V segment lost 1 base, leaving 5 bases of the junction unmatched. Germline V gene data show CDR1 as SGHVS and CDR2 as FNYEAQ. The CDR3 is made up of 16 amino acids. Template material for amplifying TCR beta CDR3 regions consisted of RNA transcripts. The primer set for the first-round RT-PCR of the TCR CDR3 was HTBI. In TCRdb, the multiplex PCR reads were re-called with MiXCR into one record per CDR3 protein. The table includes about 580,000 distinct CDR3 sequences, around 46% detected once.

This clonotype originated in a young woman with Graves' hyperthyroidism. The sample taken for sequencing was peripheral blood or thyroid tissue (not recorded which). The chain joins TRBV7-6 to TRBJ1-1; 11 nucleotides align to TRBD1. The CDR3 coding sequence is TGTGCCAGCAGCTTAGGGACAGGGGGCGACGGCACTGAAGCTTTCTTT. Its translation is CASSLGTGGDGTEAFF.